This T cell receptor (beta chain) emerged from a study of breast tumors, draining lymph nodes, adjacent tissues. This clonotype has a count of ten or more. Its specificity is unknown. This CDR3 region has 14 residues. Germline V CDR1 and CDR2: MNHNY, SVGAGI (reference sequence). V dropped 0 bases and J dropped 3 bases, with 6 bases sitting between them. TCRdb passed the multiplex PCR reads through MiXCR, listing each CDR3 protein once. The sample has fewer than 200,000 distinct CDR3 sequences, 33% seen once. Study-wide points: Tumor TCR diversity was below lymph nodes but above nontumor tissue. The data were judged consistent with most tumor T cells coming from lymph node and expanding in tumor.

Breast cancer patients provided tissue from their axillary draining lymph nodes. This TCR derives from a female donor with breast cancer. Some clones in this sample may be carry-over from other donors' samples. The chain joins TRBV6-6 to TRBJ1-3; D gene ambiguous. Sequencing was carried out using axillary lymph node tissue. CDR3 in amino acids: CASSYSAHGNTIYF. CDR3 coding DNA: TGTGCCAGCAGTTACTCGGCACATGGAAACACCATATATTTT.